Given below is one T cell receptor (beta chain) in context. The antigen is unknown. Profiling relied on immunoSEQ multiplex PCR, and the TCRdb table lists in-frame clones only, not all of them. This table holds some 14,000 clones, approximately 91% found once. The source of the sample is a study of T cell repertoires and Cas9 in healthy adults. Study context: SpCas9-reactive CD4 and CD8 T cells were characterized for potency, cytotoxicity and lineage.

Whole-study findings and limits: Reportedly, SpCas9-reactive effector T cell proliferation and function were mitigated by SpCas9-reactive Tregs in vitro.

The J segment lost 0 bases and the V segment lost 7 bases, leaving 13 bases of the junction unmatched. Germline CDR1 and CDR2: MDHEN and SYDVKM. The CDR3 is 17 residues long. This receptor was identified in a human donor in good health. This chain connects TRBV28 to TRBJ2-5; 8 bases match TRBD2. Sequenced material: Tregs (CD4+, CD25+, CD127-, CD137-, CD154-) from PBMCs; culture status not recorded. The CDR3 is CASTRMGGGRYQETQYF. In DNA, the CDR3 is TGTGCCAGCACCCGCATGGGCGGGGGGCGATACCAAGAGACCCAGTACTTC.